Below, 27 T cell receptor beta chains from the same sample are listed, as sequenced in a study of blood T cells in healthy people across ages. With a J-beta primer mix and a sample-barcoded 5' primer, a second PCR ran about 7 to 11 cycles. TCRdb called the 5' RACE reads again in MiXCR, with one record for every CDR3 protein. The table includes approximately 680,000 distinct CDR3 sequences, about 30% detected once. The sequencing input was blood. The receptors shown here come from a woman of 80 years or more in good health.

This clonotype was seen at least ten times. The J gene is TRBJ1-1, the V gene TRBV12-3 or TRBV12-4; D is possibly TRBD1 (5 bases). V was trimmed by 4 bases and J by 2 bases, leaving 11 bases between them. The length of the CDR3 is 14 residues. CDR3 DNA sequence: TGTGCCAGCAGTTCCCAGACAGTTAACACTGAAGCTTTCTTT. It yields the protein CASSSQTVNTEAFF.

The chain carries TRBV6-1 and TRBJ1-5, with D unresolved. Germline V gives CDR1 MNHNS, CDR2 SASEGT. V lost 8 bases and J lost 1, with 15 bases in between. CDR3 length: 15 residues. CDR3 amino acids: CASRRSLMSNQPQHF. The CDR3 DNA follows: TGTGCCAGCCGTAGAAGTTTGATGAGCAATCAGCCCCAGCATTTT.

This clonotype was counted a few times. The rearrangement uses TRBV2 and TRBJ1-4, with TRBD1 as a possible D gene (6 bases). Germline CDR1 reads SNHLY; CDR2 reads FYNNEI. This CDR3 has 14 amino acids. Trimming left V 4 bases short and J 5 bases short, with 11 bases between. CDR3 bases: TGTGCCAGCAGTGCAGGGGTGGGAAATGAAAAACTGTTTTTT. Translated: CASSAGVGNEKLFF.

Notes on this clonotype: A much larger clone lies a single base off, so this may be a read error. This rearrangement joins TRBV12-3 or TRBV12-4 to TRBJ1-2; D is uncertain. The CDR3 has 12 residues. Deletions cut 7 bases from V and 6 bases from J, with 12 bases between. The CDR3 DNA reads as TGTGCCAGCACCTCAGCGAGTCATGGCTACACCTTC. This translates into CASTSASHGYTF.

The chain is built from TRBV20-1 and TRBJ1-4; D is perhaps TRBD1 (6 bases). The germline V gene has CDR1 DFQATT and CDR2 SNEGSKA (reference sequence). The CDR3 sequence is 13 residues long. V was clipped by 2 bases and J by 10 bases, with 14 bases between them. The CDR3 sequence is CSARQGPGGKLFF. Written as DNA, the CDR3 is TGCAGTGCTAGACAGGGGCCGGGGGGAAAACTGTTTTTT.

This clonotype was seen repeatedly, ten times or more. The chain couples TRBV7-9 to TRBJ2-3, with 8 bases that match TRBD2. The germline V gene has CDR1 SEHNR and CDR2 FQNEAQ (reference sequence). The CDR3 runs to 16 residues. The V segment lost 6 bases and the J segment 2 bases; nucleotides outside the gene matches: 10. The CDR3 protein is CASSRQSGGITDTQYF. The CDR3, as DNA: TGTGCCAGCAGTCGCCAGAGCGGGGGAATCACAGATACGCAGTATTTT.

This clonotype came up many times. V and J are TRBV7-9 and TRBJ2-3; a possible D gene is TRBD2 (6 bases). The germline CDR1 and CDR2 sequences are SEHNR and FQNEAQ (reference sequence). V shed 10 bases and J shed 2 bases, with 19 bases lying between them. This CDR3 has 15 residues. CDR3 region: CATRGSGPATDTQYF. In nucleotides, the CDR3 is TGTGCCACGCGGGGTTCGGGACCTGCCACAGATACGCAGTATTTT.

This clonotype has at least ten counts. CDR3 region: CASSRGQGGTSDTQYF. For the CDR3, the DNA is TGTGCCAGCAGTCGAGGACAGGGGGGAACCTCAGATACGCAGTATTTT. The chain employs TRBV2 and TRBJ2-3, with 10 bases identical to TRBD1. This CDR3 spans 16 amino acids. Germline trimming cut 5 bases from V and 4 bases from J; bases unmatched to any gene: 9. Germline V gene lookup returns CDR1 SNHLY and CDR2 FYNNEI.

A few counts support this clonotype. The chain joins TRBV5-4 to TRBJ2-1; TRBD1 agrees at 7 bases. The germline gives CDR1 SGHNT, CDR2 YYREEE (reference sequence). CDR3 length equals 16 residues. The J segment lost 7 bases and the V segment lost 4 bases, leaving 14 bases of the junction unmatched. Written as DNA, the CDR3 is TGTGCCAGCAGCCCGGCCGGGACAGCCGTTGTGAATGAGCAGTTCTTC. Protein sequence: CASSPAGTAVVNEQFF.

This clonotype was observed once. This chain connects TRBV12-3 or TRBV12-4 to TRBJ2-3, with a weak D call TRBD1 (5 bases). Deletions cut 8 bases from V and 13 bases from J, with 22 bases between. The CDR3 extends over 13 amino acids. In DNA form, the CDR3 reads TGTGCCAGCGTCATGTGGGGCACAGATGTGGAGTATTTT. The encoded protein is CASVMWGTDVEYF.

This chain links TRBV20-1 with TRBJ2-5; 10 bases are shared with TRBD2. This CDR3 spans 16 amino acids. Germline V gene sequence: CDR1 DFQATT, CDR2 SNEGSKA (reference sequence). J was trimmed by 2 bases and V by 6 bases; bases with no gene match: 12. The CDR3 DNA follows: TGCAGTGCCTACCCTGTCAGCGGGGGGGGACAAGAGACCCAGTACTTC. This translates into CSAYPVSGGGQETQYF.

This clonotype has at least ten counts. CDR3 DNA sequence: TGCAGTGCTGGGGGTGGGACATCCCTCCACGATGGCTACACCTTC. Amino acids: CSAGGGTSLHDGYTF. V and J are TRBV20-1 and TRBJ1-2; TRBD1 is a possible D gene (6 bases). Germline lookup yields CDR1 DFQATT and CDR2 SNEGSKA (reference sequence). Trimming shortened V by 5 bases and J by 6 bases, and 22 bases separated the two germline ends. The CDR3 extends over 15 amino acids.

The sample holds many counts of this clonotype. This chain uses TRBV6-2 or TRBV6-3 with TRBJ2-1, with 10 bases aligning to TRBD2. This CDR3 has 13 amino acids. The V gene end was trimmed by 8 bases and the J gene end by 8 bases; junction bases not matched to a gene: 6. Germline CDR1 and CDR2: MNHEY and SVGEGT. This chain's CDR3 is CASHSGGTDEQFF. CDR3 in DNA: TGTGCCAGCCATAGCGGGGGGACAGATGAGCAGTTCTTC.

This clonotype came up a few times. Just one base apart from a much larger clone, this may be a read error. V and J are TRBV7-9 and TRBJ2-2, with 7 bases lining up with TRBD1. Germline CDR1 reads SEHNR; CDR2 reads FQNEAQ (reference sequence). The CDR3 consists of 16 residues. The CDR3 sequence: CASSLRAGTDTGERFF. The CDR3 DNA is TGTGCCAGCAGCTTAAGGGCCGGGACAGACACCGGGGAGCGGTTTTTT.

This clonotype was detected only once. The chain recombines TRBV7-3 with TRBJ2-1; 8 bases are shared with TRBD2. CDR1 and CDR2 (germline): SGHTA, FQGTGA. J lost 5 bases, V lost 5 bases, and 14 bases had no gene match. The CDR3 contains 17 residues. CDR3 amino acids: CASSPWNGAGGDNEQFF. For the CDR3, the DNA is TGTGCCAGCAGCCCCTGGAATGGGGCGGGGGGCGACAATGAGCAGTTCTTC.

This clonotype has a handful of counts. The chain carries TRBV6-1 and TRBJ1-6, with unresolved D. Trimming left V 3 bases short and J 7 bases short, with 7 bases between. The CDR3 runs 13 residues. Germline loops: CDR1 MNHNS, CDR2 SASEGT. CDR3 residues: CASSDPLNSPLHF. The CDR3 nucleotides read TGTGCCAGCAGTGACCCCTTAAATTCACCCCTCCACTTT.

About this clonotype: It may be a read error: a sequence one base away is much more abundant. The rearrangement uses TRBV6-5 and TRBJ1-4; 7 bases align to TRBD1. Germline loops: CDR1 MNHEY, CDR2 SVGAGI. V shed 0 bases, J shed 5 bases, and the junction held 9 bases outside the gene matches. The CDR3 is 17 amino acids. The CDR3 DNA is TGTGCCAGCAGTTACTCGATCCCCGAGACAGGGAATGAAAAACTGTTTTTT. This translates into CASSYSIPETGNEKLFF.

This clonotype has at least ten counts. The rearrangement uses TRBV20-1 and TRBJ2-3, with D uncertain. The CDR3 is 13 residues long. V dropped 2 bases and J dropped 2 bases, with 8 bases sitting between them. Germline CDR1 and CDR2: DFQATT and SNEGSKA (reference sequence). The chain's CDR3 is CSARTQNTDTQYF. The CDR3 DNA sequence: TGCAGTGCTAGAACTCAAAACACAGATACGCAGTATTTT.

The rearrangement joins TRBV7-2 to TRBJ2-2; 8 nucleotides agree with TRBD1. Looked up from germline, CDR1 is SGHTA and CDR2 is FQGNSA. CDR3 length: 17 residues. V lost 2 bases to trimming and J lost 6 bases; unmatched junction nucleotides: 11. The CDR3 loop is CASSLRIQGARSGELFF. In nucleotides, the CDR3 is TGTGCCAGCAGCTTACGAATTCAGGGGGCGAGGTCCGGGGAGCTGTTTTTT.

The rearrangement links TRBV27 to TRBJ2-5, with TRBD2 matching over 9 bases. V shed 6 bases, J shed 4 bases, and the junction held 9 bases outside the gene matches. The CDR3 is 15 amino acids. Germline assignment: CDR1 MNHEY and CDR2 SMNVEV (reference sequence). CDR3: CASRLGGGRVETQYF. The CDR3 DNA sequence: TGTGCCAGCAGGCTGGGGGGCGGGAGGGTAGAGACCCAGTACTTC.

The chain uses TRBV3-1 and TRBJ1-1; a weak D match, TRBD1 (5 bases). V lost 4 bases and J lost 4, with 19 bases in between. The germline gives CDR1 LGHDT, CDR2 YNNKEL (reference sequence). The length of the CDR3 is 16 residues. Written as DNA, the CDR3 is TGTGCCAGCAGCCCTCCGGGACGAGGTTTCTCCACTGAAGCTTTCTTT. Protein sequence: CASSPPGRGFSTEAFF.

The chain uses TRBV9 and TRBJ1-1; weak D call: TRBD1 (6 bases). Germline values: CDR1 SGDLS, CDR2 YYNGEE. The CDR3 runs 16 residues. With 4 bases removed from V and 1 base from J, the gap between germline ends came to 17 bases. The CDR3 region has the DNA TGTGCCAGCAGCCCGGGGACAATGGGGACGAACACTGAAGCTTTCTTT. It specifies CASSPGTMGTNTEAFF.

This clonotype was observed a handful of times. The genes are TRBV7-2 and TRBJ1-4; TRBD1 matches 8 bases. Germline loops: CDR1 SGHTA, CDR2 FQGNSA. Germline trimming cut 5 bases from V and 5 bases from J; bases unmatched to any gene: 7. CDR3 length equals 15 residues. CDR3 amino acids: CASSARQGKNEKLFF. DNA for the CDR3: TGTGCCAGCAGCGCGCGACAGGGGAAGAATGAAAAACTGTTTTTT.

About this clonotype itself: This may be a read error, as it is one base from a much larger clone. V usage is TRBV9 and J usage is TRBJ2-5, with D maybe TRBD2 (5 bases). The CDR3 consists of 14 residues. Trimming shortened V by 0 bases and J by 5 bases, and 11 bases separated the two germline ends. Germline-derived CDR1 and CDR2 are SGDLS and YYNGEE. CDR3 in amino acids: CASSVGRGEETQYF. The CDR3, as DNA: TGTGCCAGCAGCGTAGGACGGGGAGAGGAGACCCAGTACTTC.

This clonotype was counted only a few times. Given a much more abundant clone one base away, this may be a read error. The chain is built from TRBV6-5 and TRBJ2-7, with D perhaps being TRBD1 or TRBD2 (5 bases each). V was trimmed by 3 bases and J by 7 bases, leaving 19 bases between them. The germline gives CDR1 MNHEY, CDR2 SVGAGI. CDR3 length: 15 residues. CDR3 loop: CASSYRTLAGNEQYF. The DNA of the CDR3 is TGTGCCAGCAGTTATCGGACACTGGCGGGTAATGAGCAGTACTTC.

The chain joins TRBV3-1 to TRBJ1-6, with unresolved D. The germline CDR1 and CDR2 sequences are LGHDT and YNNKEL (reference sequence). Trimming cost V 0 bases and J 9 bases, with 15 bases left between them. The CDR3 contains 16 residues. The CDR3 DNA follows: TGTGCCAGCAGCCAAGATACAGTGACAACGGGTTCACCCCTCCACTTT. This sequence encodes CASSQDTVTTGSPLHF.

The V call is TRBV5-1, the J call TRBJ2-7; TRBD1 agrees at 9 bases. J gave up 3 bases and V 4 bases, and 8 bases lay outside the gene matches. This CDR3 region has 15 residues. Germline assignment: CDR1 SGHRS and CDR2 YFSETQ. CDR3: CASSDGRDRDYEQYF. The CDR3 bases are TGCGCCAGCAGCGACGGACGGGACAGGGACTACGAGCAGTACTTC.